The clone carrying this T cell receptor beta chain was observed many times. The antigen remains unidentified. From germline, CDR1 is SEHNR and CDR2 FQNEAQ (reference sequence). The V and J ends lost 4 bases and 6 bases, in that order; junction bases with no gene match: 5. The CDR3 is 14 residues long. These data belong to a study of T-cell reconstitution after alpha-beta-depleted transplantation in children. Whole-study findings and limits: Several hundred rapidly expanded clones from non-depleted graft cells reportedly supplied alpha-beta T cells about two months post-transplant. Once a year had passed after transplant, T-cell counts and diversity came mostly from newly produced T cells. There were some patients whose high TCRbeta diversity at day 60 came from surviving recipient T cells and thymic progenitors.

A TCRbeta library incorporating unique molecular identifiers was prepared. Via MiXCR, TCRdb re-called the PCR reads, giving one row per CDR3 protein. The data show 750,000 to 950,000 distinct CDR3 sequences, about 16% seen once. The chain joins TRBV7-9 to TRBJ2-1, with 8 nucleotides matching TRBD2. The receptor comes from a male patient aged 10 to 17 who had a stem cell transplant for acute lymphoblastic leukemia, so the T cells may come from the graft donor. Source: PBMCs, mostly from graft donor cells, taken 360 days after TCRalphabeta/CD19-depleted stem cell transplant. The CDR3, as DNA: TGTGCCAGCAGCTACGGACTAGCTGGCAATGAGCAGTTCTTC. Protein: CASSYGLAGNEQFF.